The 21 T cell receptor beta chains below all came from one sample that was sequenced in a study of blood T cell repertoires in COVID-19 (TCRdb year 2020). Library preparation was by the immunoSEQ multiplex PCR assay. In its TCRdb copy, this immuneACCESS table keeps in-frame sequences only and misses some clones. Where compared with another copy, unresolved V genes explain less than half of these, and the others have no known cause. Here the sample has approximately 69,000 clones; around 80% occur a single time. The leading ten clones occupy 13% of the sample. Sequenced sample: peripheral blood. The receptors come from a man over 45 with COVID-19, enrolled during active disease.

The chain carries TRBV3-1 (or the pseudogene TRBV3-2) and TRBJ1-2; D gene ambiguous. The germline V and J ends were trimmed by 0 bases and 5 bases, with 16 bases remaining between them. Germline CDR1 LGHDT, CDR2 YNNKEL (reference sequence). The CDR3 loop spans 16 amino acids. The CDR3 region is CASSQDLGISPYGYTF. In DNA, the CDR3 is TGTGCCAGCAGCCAAGATCTAGGCATCTCCCCGTATGGCTACACCTTC.

This rearrangement joins TRBV12-3 or TRBV12-4 to TRBJ2-4, with 8 bases matching TRBD1. Trimming at V came to 10 bases and at J to 4 bases, leaving 6 bases not matched to a gene. The CDR3 totals 13 residues. The CDR3 DNA sequence: TGTGCCACCCAACAGGGGGGAAAAAACATTCAGTACTTC. This gives the protein CATQQGGKNIQYF.

The chain joins TRBV30 to TRBJ1-2; 10 bases are a match to TRBD1. V lost 0 bases to trimming and J lost 7 bases; unmatched junction nucleotides: 2. The CDR3 is 13 residues long. Germline CDR1 and CDR2: GTSNPN and SVGIG (reference sequence). CDR3 sequence reads: CAWSVRTGGGYTF. CDR3 DNA sequence: TGTGCCTGGAGTGTAAGGACAGGGGGTGGCTACACCTTC.

This clone has just a few counts. V gene TRBV15 combines with J gene TRBJ2-1; 7 bases line up with TRBD1. V lost 3 bases and J lost 1; bases outside the gene matches: 3. From germline, CDR1 is LNHNV and CDR2 YYDKDF (reference sequence). The CDR3 runs 15 residues. The CDR3 DNA reads TGTGCCACCAGCAGGGAGACAGGGTCCTACAATGAGCAGTTCTTC. This encodes CATSRETGSYNEQFF.

The chain employs TRBV13 and TRBJ2-2, with 7 positions matching TRBD1. Germline V gene data show CDR1 as PRHDT and CDR2 as FYEKMQ (reference sequence). Trimming removed 6 bases from V and 2 bases from J; junction bases left unmatched: 0. The CDR3 sequence is 13 residues long. CDR3 bases: TGTGCCAGCAGAGGGGGCAACACCGGGGAGCTGTTTTTT. It specifies CASRGGNTGELFF.

The J gene is TRBJ2-7, the V gene TRBV5-1, with a possible D match to TRBD1 (5 bases). CDR3 length: 13 residues. Germline V CDR1 and CDR2: SGHRS, YFSETQ. Trimming took 0 bases from V and 1 from J, leaving 5 bases between them. In DNA, the CDR3 is TGCGCCAGCAGCTTGGACAGGTCCTACGAGCAGTACTTC. This translates into CASSLDRSYEQYF.

The CDR3 DNA is TGTGCCAGCAGCCTCTTAGGACAGAACACCGGGGAGCTGTTTTTT. Protein: CASSLLGQNTGELFF. This chain links TRBV6-5 with TRBJ2-2; possibly TRBD1 for D (5 bases). V lost 6 bases and J lost 1, with 12 bases in between. The V gene's germline CDR1 is MNHEY and CDR2 SVGAGI. The CDR3 loop spans 15 amino acids.

V and J are TRBV19 and TRBJ1-6; tentative D call: TRBD1 (5 bases). The CDR3 runs to 13 residues. Trimming left V 7 bases short and J 8 bases short, with 12 bases between. Germline V CDR1 and CDR2: LNHDA, SQIVND (reference sequence). CDR3 amino acids: CASIGAGHSPLHF. CDR3 DNA: TGTGCCAGTATTGGGGCAGGTCATTCACCCCTCCACTTT. The complete variable domain, with remaining parts taken from reference TRBV19 and TRBJ1-6, reads DGGITQSPKYLFRKEGQNVTLSCEQNLNHDAMYWYRQDPGQGLRLIYYSQIVNDFQKGDIAEGYSVSREKKESFPLTVTSAQKNPTAFYLCASIGAGHSPLHFGNGTRLTVT.

V gene TRBV3-1 (or the pseudogene TRBV3-2) combines with J gene TRBJ2-5; D is possibly TRBD2 (6 bases). V was trimmed by 1 base and J by 4 bases, leaving 16 bases between them. Germline V gene sequence: CDR1 LGHDT, CDR2 YNNKEL (reference sequence). The CDR3 totals 16 residues. CDR3 loop: CASSQGVGGGGETQYF. The CDR3 DNA sequence: TGTGCCAGCAGCCAAGGGGTCGGGGGAGGTGGAGAGACCCAGTACTTC.

The chain joins TRBV9 to TRBJ2-3; 9 bases agree with TRBD2. CDR1 is SGDLS, CDR2 YYNGEE, per germline. This CDR3 is 17 amino acids long. V gave up 2 bases and J gave up 1 base; unmatched junction bases: 8. CDR3 amino acids: CASSVQVTSGGTDTQYF. As DNA, the CDR3 is TGTGCCAGCAGCGTCCAGGTGACTAGCGGTGGCACAGATACGCAGTATTTT. Based on the CDR3 plus reference TRBV9 and TRBJ2-3, the full variable domain is DSGVTQTPKHLITATGQRVTLRCSPRSGDLSVYWYQQSLDQGLQFLIQYYNGEERAKGNILERFSAQQFPDLHSELNLSSLELGDSALYFCASSVQVTSGGTDTQYFGPGTRLTVL.

The chain combines TRBV6-1 with TRBJ1-2, with 8 positions matching TRBD1. Germline V gives CDR1 MNHNS, CDR2 SASEGT. Trimming at V came to 0 bases and at J to 3 bases, leaving 3 bases not matched to a gene. This CDR3 has 15 residues. In DNA form, the CDR3 reads TGTGCCAGCAGTGAAGCTGGACAGGGATACTATGGCTACACCTTC. Its protein product is CASSEAGQGYYGYTF.

CDR3 DNA: TGTGCCAGCAGCGAAGGGGGACCAGGCTATGGCTACACCTTC. It is translated as CASSEGGPGYGYTF. V is TRBV5-4 and J is TRBJ1-2; tentative D call: TRBD1 (6 bases). Germline values: CDR1 SGHNT, CDR2 YYREEE (reference sequence). The CDR3 consists of 14 residues. V was cut by 4 bases and J by 4 bases, with 14 bases left in between. The variable domain in full, with the rest retrieved from reference TRBV5-4 and TRBJ1-2, is ETGVTQSPTHLIKTRGQQVTLRCSSQSGHNTVSWYQQALGQGPQFIFQYYREEENGRGNFPPRFSGLQFPNYSSELNVNALELDDSALYLCASSEGGPGYGYTFGSGTRLTVV.

V gene TRBV6-4 combines with J gene TRBJ2-2; 8 nucleotides match TRBD1. Trimming cost V 6 bases and J 5 bases; bases outside gene matches: 17. CDR1 is MRHNA and CDR2 is SNTAGT in the germline V gene. This CDR3 is 18 amino acids long. This CDR3 is CASRGIFQGARRTGELFF. The DNA of the CDR3 is TGTGCCAGCAGGGGAATCTTTCAGGGGGCGCGTAGAACCGGGGAGCTGTTTTTT.

V gene TRBV11-2 combines with J gene TRBJ1-2, with 7 bases fitting TRBD1. Per the germline V gene, CDR1 is SGHAT and CDR2 is FQNNGV. The length of the CDR3 is 15 residues. V was pared by 4 bases and J by 2 bases, with 7 bases of the junction left unmatched. The CDR3 DNA reads TGTGCCAGCAGCTCCTTTAAGGACAGGAACTATGGCTACACCTTC. It translates to CASSSFKDRNYGYTF.

The chain joins TRBV7-9 to TRBJ2-3, with 10 bases that match TRBD2. J lost 6 bases, V lost 2 bases, and 14 bases had no gene match. The V gene's germline CDR1 is SEHNR and CDR2 FQNEAQ (reference sequence). CDR3 length: 18 residues. The CDR3 protein is CASSLPLAGANRMDTQYF. The DNA for the CDR3 is TGTGCCAGCAGCTTACCCCTAGCGGGGGCCAATCGGATGGATACGCAGTATTTT.

With respect to this clone: A junction end diverges from the germline sequence, so it may reflect a read error. In DNA form, the CDR3 reads TGTGCCTGGAGCTCGGGACAGGTGAAGCACTTC. Encoded protein: CAWSSGQVKHF. This chain links TRBV30 with TRBJ1-2; TRBD1 aligns across 8 bases. CDR1 is GTSNPN, CDR2 SVGIG, per germline (reference sequence). The CDR3 contains 11 residues.

V usage is TRBV10-3 and J usage is TRBJ2-7; no clear D gene. The germline V gene encodes CDR1 ENHRY and CDR2 SYGVKD. The V end was cut by 4 bases, the J end by 6 bases, with 16 bases between. CDR3 size: 14 residues. CDR3 loop: CAISVSTAGPEQYF. The CDR3 DNA sequence: TGTGCCATCAGTGTGTCAACGGCAGGCCCCGAGCAGTACTTC.

The J gene is TRBJ1-2, the V gene TRBV6-5; 7 nucleotides align to TRBD1. The V and J ends lost 10 bases and 3 bases, in that order; junction bases with no gene match: 5. This CDR3 is 12 amino acids long. From germline, CDR1 is MNHEY and CDR2 SVGAGI. The CDR3 protein is CAIPGTDYGYTF. The CDR3, as DNA: TGTGCCATCCCCGGGACAGACTATGGCTACACCTTC.

The chain links TRBV4-1 to TRBJ1-4; 7 nucleotides line up with TRBD1. The germline gives CDR1 MGHRA, CDR2 YSYEKL. V shed 4 bases and J 11 bases; nucleotides not matched to a gene: 13. The CDR3 has 15 amino acids. The CDR3 DNA follows: TGCGCCAGCAGCCGGCTACAACAGGGGAGGAATAAACTGTTTTTT. Translating gives CASSRLQQGRNKLFF.

The chain combines TRBV7-8 with TRBJ2-1; 9 nucleotides align to TRBD2. With 3 bases clipped from V and 1 base from J, the junction kept 10 bases outside the gene matches. This CDR3 has 18 amino acids. CDR1 is SGHVS, CDR2 FQNEAQ, per germline. CDR3 nucleotide sequence: TGTGCCAGCAGCTTTCGGGGCGGGGGGGCCTCGTCCTACAATGAGCAGTTCTTC. This sequence encodes CASSFRGGGASSYNEQFF.

The gene calls are TRBV4-1 and TRBJ2-4, with TRBD2 matching 12 bases. Germline trimming cut 2 bases from V and 5 bases from J; bases unmatched to any gene: 10. The CDR3 runs to 18 residues. The germline gives CDR1 MGHRA, CDR2 YSYEKL. CDR3 amino acids: CASSQRPSSGGAENIQYF. Here the CDR3 DNA reads TGCGCCAGCAGCCAAAGACCCTCTAGCGGGGGGGCCGAAAACATTCAGTACTTC.